These 3 T cell receptor beta chains were sequenced from one sample in a study of T cell responses to AZD1222 COVID-19 vaccine. The repertoire was sequenced with immunoSEQ multiplex PCR; TCRdb's copy has only in-frame clones and lacks some. The data hold fewer than 35,000 clones, with approximately 89% observed a single time. Sequences were derived from peripheral blood, sampled on day 0 of AZD1222 vaccination. These receptors were taken from an adult in good health.

V and J are TRBV2 and TRBJ2-7; D is unresolved. V was pared by 4 bases and J by 1 base, with 8 bases between. This CDR3 has 13 residues. CDR1 is SNHLY and CDR2 is FYNNEI in the germline V gene. The chain's CDR3 is CASSVGRSYEQYF. The CDR3 DNA reads as TGTGCCAGCAGTGTAGGTCGGTCCTACGAGCAGTACTTC.

The V call is TRBV24-1, the J call TRBJ2-3; D is unclear. The V gene's germline CDR1 is KGHDR and CDR2 SFDVKD. The CDR3 sequence is 16 residues long. Trimming pared 7 bases from V and 5 bases from J, leaving 21 bases between. The DNA of the CDR3 is TGTGCCACCAGCGGCCGTGATGTAGGTGACCTAGATACGCAGTATTTT. Translating gives CATSGRDVGDLDTQYF.

V is TRBV19 and J is TRBJ1-1; perhaps TRBD1 as D (5 bases). V gave up 1 base and J gave up 7 bases, with 13 bases separating them. CDR1 LNHDA and CDR2 SQIVND come from the germline V gene (reference sequence). The CDR3 consists of 14 residues. CDR3 nucleotide sequence: TGTGCCAGTAGTATAGGTTCTTCCCAGGGTGAAGCTTTCTTT. Residues: CASSIGSSQGEAFF.